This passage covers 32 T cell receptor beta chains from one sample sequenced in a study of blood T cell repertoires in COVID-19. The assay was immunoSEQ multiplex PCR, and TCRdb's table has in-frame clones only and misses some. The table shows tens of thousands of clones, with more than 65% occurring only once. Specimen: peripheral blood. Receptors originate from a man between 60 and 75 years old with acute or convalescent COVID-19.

CDR3 amino acids: CASSSPGQGDNQPQHF. The CDR3 nucleotides are TGTGCCAGCAGCTCTCCGGGACAGGGAGACAATCAGCCCCAGCATTTT. The gene calls are TRBV7-9 and TRBJ1-5; 9 positions agree with TRBD1. The CDR3 length is 16 residues. CDR1 and CDR2 (germline): SEHNR, FQNEAQ (reference sequence). Trimming removed 4 bases from V and 3 bases from J; junction bases left unmatched: 7.

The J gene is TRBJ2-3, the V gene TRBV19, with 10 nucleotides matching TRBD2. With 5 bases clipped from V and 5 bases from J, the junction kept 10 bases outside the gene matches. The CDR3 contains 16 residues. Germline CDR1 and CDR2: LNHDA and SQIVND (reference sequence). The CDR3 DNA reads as TGTGCCAGTAGTGAGGGCCTAGCGGGGGCAGGAGATACGCAGTATTTT. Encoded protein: CASSEGLAGAGDTQYF.

CDR3 sequence: CASSRGTGSEAFF. The CDR3 DNA sequence: TGTGCCAGCAGCCGAGGGACAGGTTCTGAAGCTTTCTTT. The chain combines TRBV3-1 (or the pseudogene TRBV3-2) with TRBJ1-1, with 8 bases lining up with TRBD1. This CDR3 is built from 13 residues. CDR1 and CDR2 (germline): LGHDT, YNNKEL (reference sequence). J lost 6 bases, V lost 4 bases, and 4 bases had no gene match.

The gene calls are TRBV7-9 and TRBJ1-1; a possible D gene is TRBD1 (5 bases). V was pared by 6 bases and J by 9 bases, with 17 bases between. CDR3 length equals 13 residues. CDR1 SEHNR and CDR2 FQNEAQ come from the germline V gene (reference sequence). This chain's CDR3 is CASSSSGAPQAFF. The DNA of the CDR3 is TGTGCCAGCAGTTCATCTGGGGCGCCCCAAGCTTTCTTT.

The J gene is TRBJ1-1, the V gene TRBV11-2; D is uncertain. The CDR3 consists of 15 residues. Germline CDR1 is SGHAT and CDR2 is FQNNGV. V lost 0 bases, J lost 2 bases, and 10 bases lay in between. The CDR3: CASSLDPGINTEAFF. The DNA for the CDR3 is TGTGCCAGCAGCTTAGATCCGGGGATAAACACTGAAGCTTTCTTT.

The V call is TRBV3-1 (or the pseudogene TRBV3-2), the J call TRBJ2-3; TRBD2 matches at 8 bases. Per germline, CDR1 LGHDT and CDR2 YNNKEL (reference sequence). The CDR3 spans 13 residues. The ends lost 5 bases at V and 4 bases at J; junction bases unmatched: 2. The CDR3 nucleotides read TGTGCCAGCAGCAGAGCGGGGGCAGATACGCAGTATTTT. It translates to CASSRAGADTQYF.

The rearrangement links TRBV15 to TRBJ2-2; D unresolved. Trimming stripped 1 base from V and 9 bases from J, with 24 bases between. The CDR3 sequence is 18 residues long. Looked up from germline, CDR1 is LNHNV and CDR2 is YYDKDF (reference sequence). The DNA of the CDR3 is TGTGCCACCAGCAGAGGTTTAGGCCTCACCTCATTAGCCAGGGAGCTGTTTTTT. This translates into CATSRGLGLTSLARELFF. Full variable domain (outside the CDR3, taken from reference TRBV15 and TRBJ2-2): DAMVIQNPRYQVTQFGKPVTLSCSQTLNHNVMYWYQQKSSQAPKLLFHYYDKDFNNEADTPDNFQSRRPNTSFCFLDIRSPGLGDTAMYLCATSRGLGLTSLARELFFGEGSRLTVL.

CDR3 loop: CASSLTGYNSPLHF. CDR3 in DNA: TGTGCCAGCAGCTTAACAGGATATAATTCACCCCTCCACTTT. The chain combines TRBV11-3 with TRBJ1-6; the D gene is possibly TRBD1 (5 bases). The length of the CDR3 is 14 residues. CDR1 is SGHNT and CDR2 is YENEEA in the germline V gene. With 2 bases removed from V and 4 bases from J, the gap between germline ends came to 6 bases. Variable domain in full (rest from reference TRBV11-3 and TRBJ1-6): EAGVVQSPRYKIIEKKQPVAFWCNPISGHNTLYWYLQNLGQGPELLIRYENEEAVDDSQLPKDRFSAERLKGVDSTLKIQPAELGDSAVYLCASSLTGYNSPLHFGNGTRLTVT.

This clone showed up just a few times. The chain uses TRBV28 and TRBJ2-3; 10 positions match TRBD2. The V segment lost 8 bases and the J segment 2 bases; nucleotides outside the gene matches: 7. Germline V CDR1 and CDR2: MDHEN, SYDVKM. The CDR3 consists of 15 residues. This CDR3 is CASSSGGGNTDTQYF. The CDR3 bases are TGTGCCAGCTCCAGCGGGGGGGGCAACACAGATACGCAGTATTTT.

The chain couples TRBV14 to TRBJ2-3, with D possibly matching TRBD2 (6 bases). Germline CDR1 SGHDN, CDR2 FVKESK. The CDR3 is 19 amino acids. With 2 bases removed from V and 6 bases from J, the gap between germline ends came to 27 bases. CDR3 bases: TGTGCCAGCAGCCAACTCACCGGGGGTAGCGCGTTTGGATACGATACGCAGTATTTT. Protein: CASSQLTGGSAFGYDTQYF.

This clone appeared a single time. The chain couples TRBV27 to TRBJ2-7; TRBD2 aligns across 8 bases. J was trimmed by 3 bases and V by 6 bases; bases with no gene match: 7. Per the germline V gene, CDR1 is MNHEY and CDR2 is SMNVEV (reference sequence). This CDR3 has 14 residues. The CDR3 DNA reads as TGTGCCAGCAGCCCGGGGGGGGCTATCTACGAGCAGTACTTC. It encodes CASSPGGAIYEQYF.

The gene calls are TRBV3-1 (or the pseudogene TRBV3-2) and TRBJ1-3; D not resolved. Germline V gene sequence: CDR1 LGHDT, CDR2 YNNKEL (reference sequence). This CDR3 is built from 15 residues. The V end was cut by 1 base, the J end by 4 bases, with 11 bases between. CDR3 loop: CASSQGGGGGNTIYF. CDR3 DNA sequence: TGTGCCAGCAGCCAAGGAGGAGGAGGAGGAAACACCATATATTTT.

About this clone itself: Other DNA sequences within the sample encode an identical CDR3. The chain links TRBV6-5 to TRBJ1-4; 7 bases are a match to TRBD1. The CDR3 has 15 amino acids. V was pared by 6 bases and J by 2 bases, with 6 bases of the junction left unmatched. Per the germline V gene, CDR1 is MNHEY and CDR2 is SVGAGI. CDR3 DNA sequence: TGTGCCAGCAGCCCAGACAGGGCGACTAATGAAAAACTGTTTTTT. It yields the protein CASSPDRATNEKLFF.

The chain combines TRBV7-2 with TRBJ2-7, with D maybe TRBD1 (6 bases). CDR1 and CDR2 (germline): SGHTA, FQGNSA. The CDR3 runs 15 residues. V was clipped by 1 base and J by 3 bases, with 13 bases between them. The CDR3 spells CASSLGAGANYEQYF. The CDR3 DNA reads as TGTGCCAGCAGCTTAGGGGCAGGGGCCAACTACGAGCAGTACTTC.

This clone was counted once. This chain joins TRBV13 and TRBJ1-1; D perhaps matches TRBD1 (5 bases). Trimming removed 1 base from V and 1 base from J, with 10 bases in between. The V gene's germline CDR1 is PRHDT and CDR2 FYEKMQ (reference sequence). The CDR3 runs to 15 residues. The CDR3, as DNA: TGTGCCAGCAGCTTAGCAGGTAGGGGGAACACTGAAGCTTTCTTT. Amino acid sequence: CASSLAGRGNTEAFF.

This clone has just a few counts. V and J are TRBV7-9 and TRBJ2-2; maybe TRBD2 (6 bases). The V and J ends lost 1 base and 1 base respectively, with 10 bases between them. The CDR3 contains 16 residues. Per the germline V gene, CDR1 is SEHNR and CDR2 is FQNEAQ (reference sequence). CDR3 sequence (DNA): TGTGCCAGCAGCTTAGAGTTCGGGGGGAACACCGGGGAGCTGTTTTTT. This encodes CASSLEFGGNTGELFF.

CDR3 sequence: CSVIGQWAGELFF. As DNA, the CDR3 is TGCAGCGTTATCGGACAATGGGCCGGGGAGCTGTTTTTT. The chain joins TRBV29-1 to TRBJ2-2, with D possibly matching TRBD1 (5 bases). The CDR3 runs 13 residues. CDR1 and CDR2 from the germline V gene are SQVTM and ANQGSEA. Trimming left V 5 bases short and J 6 bases short, with 13 bases between.

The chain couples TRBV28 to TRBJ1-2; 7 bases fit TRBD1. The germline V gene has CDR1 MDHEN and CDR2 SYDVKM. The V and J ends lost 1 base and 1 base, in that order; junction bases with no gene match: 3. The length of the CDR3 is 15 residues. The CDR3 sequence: CASSLFRDSNYGYTF. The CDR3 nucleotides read TGTGCCAGCAGTTTATTTCGGGACAGTAACTATGGCTACACCTTC.

This CDR3 reads CASSAIPGTGDEKLFF. DNA of the CDR3: TGTGCCAGCAGCGCTATTCCCGGGACAGGGGATGAAAAACTGTTTTTT. The chain is built from TRBV14 and TRBJ1-4; 10 bases are a match to TRBD1. Trimming cost V 5 bases and J 6 bases; bases outside gene matches: 9. CDR1 and CDR2 from the germline V gene are SGHDN and FVKESK. The CDR3 length is 16 residues.

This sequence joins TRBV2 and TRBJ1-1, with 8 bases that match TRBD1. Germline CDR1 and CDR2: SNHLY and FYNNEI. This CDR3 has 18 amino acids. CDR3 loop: CAGQGPQGASISNTEAFF. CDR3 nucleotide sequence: TGTGCTGGGCAGGGTCCCCAGGGGGCGTCCATATCGAACACTGAAGCTTTCTTT. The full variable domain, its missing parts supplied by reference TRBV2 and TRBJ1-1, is EPEVTQTPSHQVTQMGQEVILRCVPISNHLYFYWYRQILGQKVEFLVSFYNNEISEKSEIFDDQFSVERPDGSNFTLKIRSTKLEDSAMYFCAGQGPQGASISNTEAFFGQGTRLTVV.

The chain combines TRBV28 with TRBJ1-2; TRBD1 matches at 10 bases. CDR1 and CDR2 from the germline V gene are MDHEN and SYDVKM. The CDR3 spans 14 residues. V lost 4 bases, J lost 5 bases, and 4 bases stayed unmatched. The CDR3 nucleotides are TGTGCCAGCAGTTCGACAGGGGGCGGGTATGGCTACACCTTC. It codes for CASSSTGGGYGYTF.

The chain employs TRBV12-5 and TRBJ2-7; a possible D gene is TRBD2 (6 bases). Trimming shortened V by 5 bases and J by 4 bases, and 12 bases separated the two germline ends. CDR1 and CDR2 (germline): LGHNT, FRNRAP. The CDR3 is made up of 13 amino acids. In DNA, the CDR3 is TGTGCTAGTGGTCCCGGGGAGGATTACGAGCAGTACTTC. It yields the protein CASGPGEDYEQYF.

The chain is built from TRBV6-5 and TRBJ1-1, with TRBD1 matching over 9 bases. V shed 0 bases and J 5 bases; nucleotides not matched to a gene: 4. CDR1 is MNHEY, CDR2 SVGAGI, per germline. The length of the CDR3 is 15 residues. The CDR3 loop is CASSYSNRGQTEAFF. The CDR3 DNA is TGTGCCAGCAGTTACTCAAACAGGGGGCAAACTGAAGCTTTCTTT.

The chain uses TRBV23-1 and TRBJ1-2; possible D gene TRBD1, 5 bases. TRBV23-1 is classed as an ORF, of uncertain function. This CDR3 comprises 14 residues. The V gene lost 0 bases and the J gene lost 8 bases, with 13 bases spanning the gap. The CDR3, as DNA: TGCGCCAGCAGTCAATCTCCGGGGGTCTGCGGCTACACCTTC. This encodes CASSQSPGVCGYTF.

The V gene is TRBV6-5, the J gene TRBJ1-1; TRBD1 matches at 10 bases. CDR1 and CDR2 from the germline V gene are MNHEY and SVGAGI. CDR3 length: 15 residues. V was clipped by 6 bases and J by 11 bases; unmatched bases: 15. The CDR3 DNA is TGTGCCAGCAGGATACCCGGGACAGGGGTATCCGGGGCTTTCTTT. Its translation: CASRIPGTGVSGAFF.

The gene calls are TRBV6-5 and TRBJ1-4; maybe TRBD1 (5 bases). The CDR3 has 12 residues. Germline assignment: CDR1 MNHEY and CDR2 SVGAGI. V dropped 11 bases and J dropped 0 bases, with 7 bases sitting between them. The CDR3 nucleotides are TGTGCCGCGGGGGCAACTAATGAAAAACTGTTTTTT. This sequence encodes CAAGATNEKLFF.

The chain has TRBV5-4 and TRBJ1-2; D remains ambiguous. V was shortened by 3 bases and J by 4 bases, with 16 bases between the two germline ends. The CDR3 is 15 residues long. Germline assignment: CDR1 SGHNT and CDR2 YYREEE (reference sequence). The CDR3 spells CASSSSISGSYGYTF. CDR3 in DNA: TGTGCCAGCAGCTCCTCTATTTCGGGGAGCTATGGCTACACCTTC. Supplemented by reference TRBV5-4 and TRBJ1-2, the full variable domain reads ETGVTQSPTHLIKTRGQQVTLRCSSQSGHNTVSWYQQALGQGPQFIFQYYREEENGRGNFPPRFSGLQFPNYSSELNVNALELDDSALYLCASSSSISGSYGYTFGSGTRLTVV.

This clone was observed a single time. In nucleotides, the CDR3 is TGTGCCAGTAGGACGGGACAAAGAGGTAACACCATATATTTT. Its translation is CASRTGQRGNTIYF. The chain employs TRBV19 and TRBJ1-3; tentative D call: TRBD1 (6 bases). V was clipped by 6 bases and J by 7 bases, with 16 bases between them. Looked up from germline, CDR1 is LNHDA and CDR2 is SQIVND (reference sequence). The CDR3 has 14 residues.

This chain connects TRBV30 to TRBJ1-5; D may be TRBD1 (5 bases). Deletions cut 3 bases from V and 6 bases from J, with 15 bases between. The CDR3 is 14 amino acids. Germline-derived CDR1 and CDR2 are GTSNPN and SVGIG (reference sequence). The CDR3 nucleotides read TGTGCCTGGAGCCCTGGGGGGGTGGGTCAGCCCCAGCATTTT. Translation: CAWSPGGVGQPQHF.

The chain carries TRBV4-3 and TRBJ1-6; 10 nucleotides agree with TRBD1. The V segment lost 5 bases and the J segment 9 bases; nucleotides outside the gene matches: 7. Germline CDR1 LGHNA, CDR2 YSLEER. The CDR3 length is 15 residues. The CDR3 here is CASSARTGGSSPLHF. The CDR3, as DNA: TGCGCCAGCAGCGCCCGGACAGGGGGAAGTTCACCCCTCCACTTT.

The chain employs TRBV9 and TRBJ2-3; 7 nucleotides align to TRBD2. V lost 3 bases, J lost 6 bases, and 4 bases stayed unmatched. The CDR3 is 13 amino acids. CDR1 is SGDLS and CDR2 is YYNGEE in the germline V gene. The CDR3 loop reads CASSAGGYDTQYF. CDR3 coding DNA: TGTGCCAGCAGCGCGGGGGGATACGATACGCAGTATTTT.

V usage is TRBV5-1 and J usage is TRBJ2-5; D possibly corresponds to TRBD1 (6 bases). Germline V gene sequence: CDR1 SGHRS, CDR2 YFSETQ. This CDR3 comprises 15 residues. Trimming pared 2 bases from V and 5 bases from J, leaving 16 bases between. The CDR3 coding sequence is TGCGCCAGCAGCTTACCTACAGGGCAAGGGGAGACCCAGTACTTC. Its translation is CASSLPTGQGETQYF.